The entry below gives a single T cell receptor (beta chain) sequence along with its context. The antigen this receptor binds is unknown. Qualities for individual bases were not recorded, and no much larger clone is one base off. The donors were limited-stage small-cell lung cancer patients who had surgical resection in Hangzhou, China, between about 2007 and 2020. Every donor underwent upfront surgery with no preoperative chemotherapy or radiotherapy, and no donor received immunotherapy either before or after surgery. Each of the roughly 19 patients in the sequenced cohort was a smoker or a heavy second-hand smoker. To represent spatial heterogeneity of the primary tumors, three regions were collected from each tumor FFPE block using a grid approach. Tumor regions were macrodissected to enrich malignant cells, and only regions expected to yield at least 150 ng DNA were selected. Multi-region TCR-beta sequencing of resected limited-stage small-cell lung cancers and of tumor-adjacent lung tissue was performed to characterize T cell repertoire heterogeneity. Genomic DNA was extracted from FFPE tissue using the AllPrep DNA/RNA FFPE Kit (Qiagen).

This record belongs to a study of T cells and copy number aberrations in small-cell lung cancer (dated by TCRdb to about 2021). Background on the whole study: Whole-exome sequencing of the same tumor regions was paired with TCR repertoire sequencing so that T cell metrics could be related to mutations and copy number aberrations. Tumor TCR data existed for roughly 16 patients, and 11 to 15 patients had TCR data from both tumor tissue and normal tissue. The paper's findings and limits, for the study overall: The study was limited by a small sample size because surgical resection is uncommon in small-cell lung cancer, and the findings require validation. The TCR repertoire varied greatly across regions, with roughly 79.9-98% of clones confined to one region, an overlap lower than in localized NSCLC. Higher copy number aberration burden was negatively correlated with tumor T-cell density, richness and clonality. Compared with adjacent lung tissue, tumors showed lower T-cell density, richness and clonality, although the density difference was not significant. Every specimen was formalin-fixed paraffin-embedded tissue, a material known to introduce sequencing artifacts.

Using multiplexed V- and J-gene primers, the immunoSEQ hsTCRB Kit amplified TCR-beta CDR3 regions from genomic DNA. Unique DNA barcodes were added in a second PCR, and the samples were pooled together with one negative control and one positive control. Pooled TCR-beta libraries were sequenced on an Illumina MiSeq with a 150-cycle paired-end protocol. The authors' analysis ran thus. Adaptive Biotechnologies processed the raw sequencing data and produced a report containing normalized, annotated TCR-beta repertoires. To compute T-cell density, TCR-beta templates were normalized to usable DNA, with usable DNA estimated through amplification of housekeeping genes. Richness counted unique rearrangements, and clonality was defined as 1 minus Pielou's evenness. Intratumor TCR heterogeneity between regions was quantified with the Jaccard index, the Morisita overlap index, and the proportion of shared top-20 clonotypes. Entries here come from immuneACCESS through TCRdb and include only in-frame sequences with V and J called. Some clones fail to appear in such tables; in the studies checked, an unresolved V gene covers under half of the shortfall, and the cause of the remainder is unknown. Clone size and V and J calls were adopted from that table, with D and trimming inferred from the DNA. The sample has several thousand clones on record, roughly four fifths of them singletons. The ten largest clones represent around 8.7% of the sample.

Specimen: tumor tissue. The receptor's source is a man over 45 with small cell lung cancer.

CDR3 region: CAWSVPRTATETQYF. In nucleotide form, the sequence is TGTGCCTGGAGTGTACCCAGGACGGCTACAGAGACCCAGTACTTC. Recombination linked TRBV30 to TRBJ2-5, with no D gene named confidently. The germline V gene (reference sequence) supplies CDR1 GTSNPN and CDR2 SVGIG. V and J are truncated by 0 bases and 4 bases respectively, leaving an intervening sequence of 15 bases. The CDR3 sequence holds 15 residues, the cysteine and phenylalanine included. Here the CDR3 DNA is all that survives: 45 bases in frame from base 1.